Here is one T cell receptor (beta chain) with its context. Its cognate antigen is unknown. This specimen comes from a study of T-cell reconstitution after alpha-beta-depleted transplantation in children. General study findings and limits: At around two months after transplant, the alpha-beta T cells were reportedly derived from several hundred expanded clones that came from non-depleted graft cells.

Looked up from germline, CDR1 is SGHAT and CDR2 is FQNNGV. CDR3 length: 14 amino acids. Deletions cut 3 bases from V and 3 bases from J, with 12 bases between. The TCRbeta library incorporated unique molecular identifiers. TCRdb reanalysed the PCR reads using MiXCR and keeps one entry per CDR3 protein. The table has hundreds of thousands of distinct CDR3 sequences, 20% to 25% seen once; the top ten hold roughly 15%. This sample comprised PBMCs, mostly from graft donor cells, obtained 360 days after TCRalphabeta/CD19-depleted stem cell transplant. The genes are TRBV11-2 and TRBJ2-7, with TRBD1 as a possible D gene (6 bases). This receptor was obtained from a boy younger than two who had a stem cell transplant for acute myeloid leukemia, so the T cells may come from the graft donor. CDR3 sequence (DNA): TGTGCCAGCAGCTTTTCTTCAGGGGACTACGAGCAGTACTTC. Its protein product is CASSFSSGDYEQYF.